Below are 2 T cell receptor beta chains sequenced from a single sample in a study of PD-1 blockade in classical Hodgkin lymphoma (dated by TCRdb to the early 2020s). The method behind the library was the immunoSEQ multiplex PCR assay. The table comes from immuneACCESS by way of TCRdb, which keeps in-frame sequences with V and J called. Part of the clones is missing from these tables; in studies checked, under half for an unresolved V gene and the rest for unknown reasons. For this sample there are around 50,000 clones; around 76% appear just once. The biggest ten clones account for approximately 12% of the sample. Reading the label with the study, this specimen's time point is: cycle 4 day 1 (C4D1), after about 6 weeks of nivolumab. Every trial patient had relapsed after autologous stem cell transplantation, and cohorts A, B and C differed in prior brentuximab vedotin exposure. This sample comprised peripheral blood mononuclear cells (PBMCs), obtained before the fourth cycle of nivolumab. These receptors were taken from a human donor with classical Hodgkin lymphoma.

This clone was found a few times. V and J are TRBV28 and TRBJ2-1; D gene unclear. This CDR3 has 11 residues. From germline, CDR1 is MDHEN and CDR2 SYDVKM. V dropped 2 bases and J dropped 9 bases, with 5 bases sitting between them. The CDR3 protein is CASSLIGEQFF. In DNA, the CDR3 is TGTGCCAGCAGTTTAATTGGTGAGCAGTTCTTC.

V and J are TRBV28 and TRBJ2-1; 9 bases are a match to TRBD2. Germline loops: CDR1 MDHEN, CDR2 SYDVKM. The trim removed 3 bases at V and 3 bases at J, leaving 3 bases unmatched. The CDR3 contains 15 residues. The CDR3: CASSLGSGSYNEQFF. In DNA form, the CDR3 reads TGTGCCAGCAGTTTGGGTAGCGGGAGCTACAATGAGCAGTTCTTC.